These T cell receptor beta chains were read from a single sample in a study of blood T cell repertoires in COVID-19. Some clones are missing from TCRdb's copy, which holds only in-frame ones; the method was immunoSEQ multiplex PCR. This table holds 200,000 or so clones, 70% to 90% found once. Sequencing was performed on peripheral blood. The receptors were gathered from a man in his forties or fifties with acute or convalescent COVID-19. The CDR3 runs from the conserved cysteine through the conserved F or W. A D gene is named only where the DNA matches it firmly. Size is omitted from some rows. Given values are once, few, many or a class for expanded clones.

j_gene: TRBJ1-2; d_gene: TRBD1; abundance: .; v_gene: TRBV6-5; CDR3nt: TGTGCCAGCAGAGGGACAGTGAATAACTATGGCTACACCTTC; CDR3aa: CASRGTVNNYGYTF
j_gene: TRBJ1-4; d_gene: .; abundance: .; v_gene: TRBV5-4; CDR3nt: TGTGCCAGCAGCTCCCACAGGGAGATTAATGAAAAACTGTTTTTT; CDR3aa: CASSSHREINEKLFF
j_gene: TRBJ1-2; d_gene: TRBD1; abundance: .; v_gene: TRBV19; CDR3nt: TGTGCCAGTAGTTTCTCCGGGACAGTCTATGGCTACACCTTC; CDR3aa: CASSFSGTVYGYTF
j_gene: TRBJ1-2; d_gene: .; abundance: .; v_gene: TRBV6-2/TRBV6-3; CDR3nt: TGTGCCAGCAGTTTTCAGGGAACAAACTATGGCTACACCTTC; CDR3aa: CASSFQGTNYGYTF
j_gene: TRBJ1-4; d_gene: TRBD1; abundance: .; v_gene: TRBV6-6; CDR3nt: TGTGCCAGCAGTTACTCGGACAGGGTTGGTGAAAAACTGTTTTTT; CDR3aa: CASSYSDRVGEKLFF
j_gene: TRBJ2-2; d_gene: TRBD2; abundance: .; v_gene: TRBV6-5; CDR3nt: TGTGCCAGCAACTACCGGGGGGTGGGCACCGGGGAGCTGTTTTTT; CDR3aa: CASNYRGVGTGELFF
j_gene: TRBJ2-1; d_gene: TRBD1; abundance: .; v_gene: TRBV5-4; CDR3nt: TGTGCCAGCAGCTTCAGGGGGCCCTACAATGAGCAGTTCTTC; CDR3aa: CASSFRGPYNEQFF
j_gene: TRBJ1-1; d_gene: .; abundance: once; v_gene: TRBV7-8; CDR3nt: TGTGCCAGCAGCCCCCAGGGTTTGGGGAACACTGAAGCTTTCTTT; CDR3aa: CASSPQGLGNTEAFF
j_gene: TRBJ2-6; d_gene: .; abundance: .; v_gene: TRBV5-4; CDR3nt: TGTGCCAGCAGCTTGGGGCATCTCTCTGGGGCCAACGTCCTGACTTTC; CDR3aa: CASSLGHLSGANVLTF
j_gene: TRBJ1-6; d_gene: .; abundance: .; v_gene: TRBV5-1; CDR3nt: TGCGCCAGCAGTAAGGACAGAGAGAATTCACCCCTCCACTTT; CDR3aa: CASSKDRENSPLHF
j_gene: TRBJ1-5; d_gene: TRBD1; abundance: once; v_gene: TRBV6-6; CDR3nt: TGTGCCAGCAGTCCTTTACAGGGGCGACAGCCCCAGCATTTT; CDR3aa: CASSPLQGRQPQHF
j_gene: TRBJ2-1; d_gene: .; abundance: .; v_gene: TRBV7-2; CDR3nt: TGTGCCAGCAGCTATACTGGGGGGGCCTACTACAATGAGCAGTTCTTC; CDR3aa: CASSYTGGAYYNEQFF
j_gene: TRBJ1-6; d_gene: .; abundance: .; v_gene: TRBV6-6; CDR3nt: TGTGCCAGCAGCTTCGAGAGAGGCAATTCACCCCTCCACTTT; CDR3aa: CASSFERGNSPLHF
j_gene: TRBJ1-6; d_gene: TRBD1; abundance: .; v_gene: TRBV4-1; CDR3nt: TGCGCCAGCAGCCAAGAGGGACAGGTACATTCACCCCTCCACTTT; CDR3aa: CASSQEGQVHSPLHF
j_gene: TRBJ1-2; d_gene: TRBD1; abundance: .; v_gene: TRBV3-1/TRBV3-2; CDR3nt: TGTGCCAGCAGCCAAGATCCAGACAGGGCCGGCTACACCTTC; CDR3aa: CASSQDPDRAGYTF
j_gene: TRBJ2-7; d_gene: TRBD1; abundance: .; v_gene: TRBV6-5; CDR3nt: TGTGCCAGCAGTCAGCACAGGGGGCCGGACGAGCAGTACTTC; CDR3aa: CASSQHRGPDEQYF
j_gene: TRBJ1-1; d_gene: .; abundance: few; v_gene: TRBV6-1; CDR3nt: TGTGCCAGCAGTGCCTCGAGAAGTGTGATGAACACTGAAGCTTTCTTT; CDR3aa: CASSASRSVMNTEAFF
j_gene: TRBJ2-5; d_gene: TRBD1; abundance: .; v_gene: TRBV12-3/TRBV12-4; CDR3nt: TGTGCCAGCAGTCGGACAGGTTCGGTGACCCAGTACTTC; CDR3aa: CASSRTGSVTQYF
j_gene: TRBJ2-5; d_gene: TRBD1; abundance: .; v_gene: TRBV19; CDR3nt: TGTGCCAGTAGTGCAGGGACAGGGGGGGAGACCCAGTACTTC; CDR3aa: CASSAGTGGETQYF
j_gene: TRBJ1-2; d_gene: .; abundance: once; v_gene: TRBV2; CDR3nt: TGTGCCAGCAGTGCGGACACCCCGCCCTATGGCTACACCTTC; CDR3aa: CASSADTPPYGYTF
j_gene: TRBJ1-6; d_gene: .; abundance: .; v_gene: TRBV12-3/TRBV12-4; CDR3nt: TGTGCCAGCAGTTCCTACAGCACTGCTCTCCACTTT; CDR3aa: CASSSYSTALHF
j_gene: TRBJ2-1; d_gene: .; abundance: .; v_gene: TRBV19; CDR3nt: TGTGCCAGTAGCCCCGATCACAACAATGAGCAGTTCTTC; CDR3aa: CASSPDHNNEQFF
j_gene: TRBJ1-1; d_gene: .; abundance: few; v_gene: TRBV3-1/TRBV3-2; CDR3nt: TGTGCCAGCAGCCAAAGGGCCGCAGGGGACACTGAAGCTTTCTTT; CDR3aa: CASSQRAAGDTEAFF
j_gene: TRBJ1-5; d_gene: .; abundance: .; v_gene: TRBV2; CDR3nt: TGTGCCAGCAGGACCCAGGGATATAGCAATCAGCCCCAGCATTTT; CDR3aa: CASRTQGYSNQPQHF
j_gene: TRBJ1-2; d_gene: .; abundance: .; v_gene: TRBV25-1; CDR3nt: TGTGCCAGCAGTGGGGAGATCGGGTATGGCTACACCTTC; CDR3aa: CASSGEIGYGYTF
j_gene: TRBJ2-2; d_gene: .; abundance: .; v_gene: TRBV19; CDR3nt: TGTGCCAGTAGTATCGCTGCGATCACCGGGGAGCTGTTTTTT; CDR3aa: CASSIAAITGELFF
j_gene: TRBJ1-5; d_gene: .; abundance: few; v_gene: TRBV3-1/TRBV3-2; CDR3nt: TGTGCCAGCAGCCAAGGTCTAGGGAGGAGCAATCAGCCCCAGCATTTT; CDR3aa: CASSQGLGRSNQPQHF
j_gene: TRBJ1-1; d_gene: .; abundance: once; v_gene: TRBV2; CDR3nt: TGTGCCAGCAGGAACAGGGCCCCTGTAGCTGAAGCTTTCTTT; CDR3aa: CASRNRAPVAEAFF
j_gene: TRBJ2-5; d_gene: .; abundance: .; v_gene: TRBV3-1/TRBV3-2; CDR3nt: TGTGCCAGCAGCCATCACACCGAAGAGACCCAGTACTTC; CDR3aa: CASSHHTEETQYF
j_gene: TRBJ1-5; d_gene: .; abundance: once; v_gene: TRBV5-6; CDR3nt: TGTGCCAGCAGCCGCGCGGGGGAAAACAATCAGCCCCAGCATTTT; CDR3aa: CASSRAGENNQPQHF
j_gene: TRBJ1-4; d_gene: .; abundance: .; v_gene: TRBV15; CDR3nt: TGTGCCACCACGACAGGACGTAATGAAAAACTGTTTTTT; CDR3aa: CATTTGRNEKLFF
j_gene: TRBJ1-3; d_gene: .; abundance: .; v_gene: TRBV3-1/TRBV3-2; CDR3nt: TGTGCCAGCAGCCAACTTCCGGGGGGCTCTGGAAACACCATATATTTT; CDR3aa: CASSQLPGGSGNTIYF
j_gene: TRBJ1-6; d_gene: .; abundance: .; v_gene: TRBV27; CDR3nt: TGTGCCAGCAGTTTGACAGCGGGAAATTCACCCCTCCACTTT; CDR3aa: CASSLTAGNSPLHF
j_gene: TRBJ1-3; d_gene: .; abundance: .; v_gene: TRBV3-1/TRBV3-2; CDR3nt: TGTGCCAGCAGCCAAGAAGAACATGCAGGAAACACCATATATTTT; CDR3aa: CASSQEEHAGNTIYF
j_gene: TRBJ1-2; d_gene: TRBD1; abundance: .; v_gene: TRBV19; CDR3nt: TGTGCCAGTAGTACCAACAGCCCGACAGGGGTGTATGGCTACACCTTC; CDR3aa: CASSTNSPTGVYGYTF
j_gene: TRBJ2-1; d_gene: TRBD1; abundance: .; v_gene: TRBV14; CDR3nt: TGTGCCAGCAGCCATCTTAAGACAGGGGAGTACAATGAGCAGTTCTTC; CDR3aa: CASSHLKTGEYNEQFF
j_gene: TRBJ1-2; d_gene: .; abundance: .; v_gene: TRBV6-5; CDR3nt: TGTGCCAGCAGTTACTCGAGGGCAGATCTCTATGGCTACACCTTC; CDR3aa: CASSYSRADLYGYTF
j_gene: TRBJ1-2; d_gene: TRBD1; abundance: few; v_gene: TRBV7-8; CDR3nt: TGTGCCAGCAGCCAGACAGGGTCGGACTATGGCTACACCTTC; CDR3aa: CASSQTGSDYGYTF
j_gene: TRBJ1-2; d_gene: TRBD1; abundance: .; v_gene: TRBV30; CDR3nt: TGTGCCTGGAGTAGGGACAGGGGGTATGGCTACACCTTC; CDR3aa: CAWSRDRGYGYTF
j_gene: TRBJ2-3; d_gene: TRBD2; abundance: once; v_gene: TRBV5-6; CDR3nt: TGTGCCAGCAGCTTTCGGACTAGCGCAGATACGCAGTATTTT; CDR3aa: CASSFRTSADTQYF
j_gene: TRBJ2-1; d_gene: .; abundance: .; v_gene: TRBV7-2; CDR3nt: TGTGCCAGCAGCTTAGAGTGGCGGGGAGCCTACAATGAGCAGTTCTTC; CDR3aa: CASSLEWRGAYNEQFF
j_gene: TRBJ1-2; d_gene: .; abundance: .; v_gene: TRBV6-5; CDR3nt: TGTGCCAGCAGTTCCCCACAGGGAACCTATGGCTACACCTTC; CDR3aa: CASSSPQGTYGYTF
j_gene: TRBJ1-2; d_gene: TRBD1; abundance: .; v_gene: TRBV13; CDR3nt: TGTGCCAGCAGCTTATTGGGACAGGGGTGGGGCTACACCTTC; CDR3aa: CASSLLGQGWGYTF
j_gene: TRBJ1-6; d_gene: .; abundance: .; v_gene: TRBV3-1/TRBV3-2; CDR3nt: TGTGCCAGCAGCTTCAGATCTAGTTCACCCCTCCACTTT; CDR3aa: CASSFRSSSPLHF
j_gene: TRBJ2-5; d_gene: .; abundance: .; v_gene: TRBV5-4; CDR3nt: TGTGCCAGCAGCTTGTCCGGACAACCGACGGAGACCCAGTACTTC; CDR3aa: CASSLSGQPTETQYF
j_gene: TRBJ1-1; d_gene: .; abundance: .; v_gene: TRBV7-9; CDR3nt: TGTGCCAGCAGCTTACTACTTACTAGGTCGACCGGAGCTTTCTTT; CDR3aa: CASSLLLTRSTGAFF
j_gene: TRBJ1-5; d_gene: .; abundance: .; v_gene: TRBV7-2; CDR3nt: TGTGCCAGCAGCTTGTCCTCAGGGATTTTGCATCAGCCCCAGCATTTT; CDR3aa: CASSLSSGILHQPQHF
j_gene: TRBJ1-2; d_gene: .; abundance: .; v_gene: TRBV4-1; CDR3nt: TGCGCCAGCAGAGACACTAACTATGGCTACACCTTC; CDR3aa: CASRDTNYGYTF
j_gene: TRBJ1-2; d_gene: .; abundance: .; v_gene: TRBV7-9; CDR3nt: TGTGCCAGCAGCTTAGCGGAGTATGGCTACACCTTC; CDR3aa: CASSLAEYGYTF
j_gene: TRBJ1-2; d_gene: .; abundance: .; v_gene: TRBV28; CDR3nt: TGTGCCAGCAGTTTCCGGCAGGTCTATGGCTACACCTTC; CDR3aa: CASSFRQVYGYTF
j_gene: TRBJ1-2; d_gene: TRBD1; abundance: .; v_gene: TRBV4-1; CDR3nt: TGCGCCAGCAGCCAAGCGGGGACAGAGTACTATGGCTACACCTTC; CDR3aa: CASSQAGTEYYGYTF
j_gene: TRBJ1-1; d_gene: TRBD1; abundance: .; v_gene: TRBV6-5; CDR3nt: TGTGCCAGCAGTACGACAGGGGGCATGAACACTGAAGCTTTCTTT; CDR3aa: CASSTTGGMNTEAFF
j_gene: TRBJ1-3; d_gene: .; abundance: .; v_gene: TRBV29-1; CDR3nt: TGCAGCGTTGACGACAGGACCCGCTCTGGAAACACCATATATTTT; CDR3aa: CSVDDRTRSGNTIYF
j_gene: TRBJ1-2; d_gene: TRBD1; abundance: .; v_gene: TRBV4-1; CDR3nt: TGCGCCAGCAGCCATCGGACAGGGGGCAACTATGGCTACACCTTC; CDR3aa: CASSHRTGGNYGYTF
j_gene: TRBJ1-1; d_gene: .; abundance: .; v_gene: TRBV18; CDR3nt: TGTGCCAGCTCCCTACAGGCCAACACTGAAGCTTTCTTT; CDR3aa: CASSLQANTEAFF
j_gene: TRBJ1-3; d_gene: .; abundance: .; v_gene: TRBV2; CDR3nt: TGTGCCAGCAGTGAAAATCTGGGGCCAACTGGAAACACCATATATTTT; CDR3aa: CASSENLGPTGNTIYF
j_gene: TRBJ1-2; d_gene: TRBD1; abundance: .; v_gene: TRBV18; CDR3nt: TGTGCCAGCTCACCCACCGGACAGGGGGGAGTCTATGGCTACACCTTC; CDR3aa: CASSPTGQGGVYGYTF
j_gene: TRBJ2-1; d_gene: .; abundance: .; v_gene: TRBV4-1; CDR3nt: TGCGCCAGCAGCCAACGTGAGGGCCCTCATTCCTACAATGAGCAGTTCTTC; CDR3aa: CASSQREGPHSYNEQFF
j_gene: TRBJ1-6; d_gene: .; abundance: .; v_gene: TRBV5-1; CDR3nt: TGCGCCAGCAGCTTGGACCCCGGGAATAATTCACCCCTCCACTTT; CDR3aa: CASSLDPGNNSPLHF
j_gene: TRBJ1-2; d_gene: .; abundance: once; v_gene: TRBV6-6; CDR3nt: TGTGCCAGCAGCACAGGTGGTGGGCTTGGCTACACCTTC; CDR3aa: CASSTGGGLGYTF